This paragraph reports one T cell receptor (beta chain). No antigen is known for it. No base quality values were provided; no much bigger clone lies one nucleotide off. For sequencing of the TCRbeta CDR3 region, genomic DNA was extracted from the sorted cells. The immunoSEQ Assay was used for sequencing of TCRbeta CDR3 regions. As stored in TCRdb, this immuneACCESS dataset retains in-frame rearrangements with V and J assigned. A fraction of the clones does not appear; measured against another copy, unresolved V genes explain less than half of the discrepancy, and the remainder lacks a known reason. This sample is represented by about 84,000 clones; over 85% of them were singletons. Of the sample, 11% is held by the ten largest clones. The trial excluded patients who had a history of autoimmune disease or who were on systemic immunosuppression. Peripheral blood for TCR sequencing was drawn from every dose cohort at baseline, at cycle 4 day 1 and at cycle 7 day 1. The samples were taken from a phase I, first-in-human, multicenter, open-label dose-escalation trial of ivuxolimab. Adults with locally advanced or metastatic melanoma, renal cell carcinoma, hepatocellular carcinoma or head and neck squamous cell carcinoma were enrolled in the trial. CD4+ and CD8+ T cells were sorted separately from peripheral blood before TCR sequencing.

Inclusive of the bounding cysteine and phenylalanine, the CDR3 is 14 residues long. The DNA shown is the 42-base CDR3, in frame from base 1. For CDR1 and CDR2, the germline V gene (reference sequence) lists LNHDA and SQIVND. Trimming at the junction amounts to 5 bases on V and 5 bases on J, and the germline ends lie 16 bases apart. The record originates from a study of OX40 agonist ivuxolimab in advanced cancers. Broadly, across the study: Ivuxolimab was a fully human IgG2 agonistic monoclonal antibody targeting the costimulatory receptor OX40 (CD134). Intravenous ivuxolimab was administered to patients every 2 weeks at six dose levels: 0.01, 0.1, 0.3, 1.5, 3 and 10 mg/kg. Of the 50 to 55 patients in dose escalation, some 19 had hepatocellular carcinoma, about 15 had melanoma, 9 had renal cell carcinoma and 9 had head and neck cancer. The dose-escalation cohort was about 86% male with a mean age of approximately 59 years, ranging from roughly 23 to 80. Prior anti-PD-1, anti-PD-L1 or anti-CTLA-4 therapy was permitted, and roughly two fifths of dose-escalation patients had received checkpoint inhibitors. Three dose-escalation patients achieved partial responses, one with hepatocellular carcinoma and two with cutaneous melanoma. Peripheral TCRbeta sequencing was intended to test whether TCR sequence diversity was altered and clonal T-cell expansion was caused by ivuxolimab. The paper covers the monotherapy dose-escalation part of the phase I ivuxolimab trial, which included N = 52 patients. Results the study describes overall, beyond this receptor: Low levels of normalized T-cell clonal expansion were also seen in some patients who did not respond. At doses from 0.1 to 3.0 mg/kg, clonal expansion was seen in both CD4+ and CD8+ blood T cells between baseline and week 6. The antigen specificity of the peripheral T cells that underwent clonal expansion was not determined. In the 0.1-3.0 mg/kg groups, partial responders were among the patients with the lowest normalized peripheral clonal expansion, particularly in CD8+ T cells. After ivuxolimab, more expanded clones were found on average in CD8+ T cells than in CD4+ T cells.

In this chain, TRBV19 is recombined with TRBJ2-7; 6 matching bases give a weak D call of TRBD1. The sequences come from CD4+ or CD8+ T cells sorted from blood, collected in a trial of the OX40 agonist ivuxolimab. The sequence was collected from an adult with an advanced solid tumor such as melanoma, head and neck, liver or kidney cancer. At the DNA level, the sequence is TGTGCCAGTAGTCCCATCGTTACAGGGAACGAGCAGTACTTC. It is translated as CASSPIVTGNEQYF.